The clone carrying this TCR beta chain was detected only once. As yet, its antigen is unknown. V shed 4 bases and J 10 bases; nucleotides not matched to a gene: 2. The length of the CDR3 is 13 residues. Germline values: CDR1 KGHSH, CDR2 LQKENI. Second-dose timings of about 4 or about 12 weeks were pooled. The data derive from a study of T cell responses to AZD1222 COVID-19 vaccine. Data came from immunoSEQ multiplex PCR; TCRdb stores just in-frame clones and leaves some out. The sample lists about 73,000 clones, approximately 87% occurring once. Findings of the study overall: Recipients of two AZD1222 doses showed rising Spike-specific TCR breadth and depth. Clonal diversity was possibly underestimated; the donors were predominantly white British and more often female. Seropositive AZD1222 recipients at baseline numbered only five to seven.

The specimen comprised peripheral blood, sampled 28 days after the second AZD1222 dose. The receptor's source is an adult who received the AZD1222 COVID-19 vaccine. The chain uses TRBV18 and TRBJ1-6; TRBD1 aligns across 9 bases. CDR3 nucleotides: TGTGCCAGCTCACTTGGGACAGGGTCACCCCTCCACTTT. Its translation: CASSLGTGSPLHF.